This entry features one T cell receptor (beta chain) sequence. Study processing details: Amplification of reference gene primers was used by the study to estimate nucleated cell counts. Measured with immunoSEQ multiplex PCR; TCRdb has only the in-frame clones, and not every one. Clone size and the V and J calls come from that table; the DNA yielded D and trimming. Of about 140,000 clones detected, about 91% appear once; the ten largest clones hold about 1.5%. This sample is drawn from a study of blood T cell repertoires in COVID-19. Background on the study: Donors in the United States, Italy and Spain gave samples during acute or convalescent COVID-19. The analysed material was cDNA or gDNA that came from T cells, B-cell-depleted T cells, or PBMCs.

Germline V gene lookup returns CDR1 KGHSH and CDR2 LQKENI. The CDR3 is 16 residues long. J lost 4 bases, V lost 0 bases, and 3 bases had no gene match. Material for sequencing was peripheral blood. The chain employs TRBV18 and TRBJ2-2; 9 bases map to TRBD1. The TCR comes from a woman aged 55 to 70 with acute or convalescent COVID-19. CDR3 in DNA: TGTGCCAGCTCACCACCGGGACAGGGTGGCACCGGGGAGCTGTTTTTT. It is translated as CASSPPGQGGTGELFF.